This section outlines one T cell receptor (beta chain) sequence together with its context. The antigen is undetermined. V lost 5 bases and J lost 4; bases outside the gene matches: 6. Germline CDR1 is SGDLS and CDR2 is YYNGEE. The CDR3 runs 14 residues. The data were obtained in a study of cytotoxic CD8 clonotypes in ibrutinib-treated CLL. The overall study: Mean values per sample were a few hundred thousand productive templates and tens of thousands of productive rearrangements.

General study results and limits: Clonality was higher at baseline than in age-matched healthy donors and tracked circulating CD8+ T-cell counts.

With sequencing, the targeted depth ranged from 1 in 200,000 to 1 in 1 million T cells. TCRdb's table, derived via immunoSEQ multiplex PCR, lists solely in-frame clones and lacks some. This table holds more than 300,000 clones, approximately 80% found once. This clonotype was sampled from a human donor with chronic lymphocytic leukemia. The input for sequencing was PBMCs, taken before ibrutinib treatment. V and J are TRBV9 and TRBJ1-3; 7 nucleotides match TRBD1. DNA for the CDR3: TGTGCCAGCAGTCCCGACAGGGCCGGAAACACCATATATTTT. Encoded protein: CASSPDRAGNTIYF.